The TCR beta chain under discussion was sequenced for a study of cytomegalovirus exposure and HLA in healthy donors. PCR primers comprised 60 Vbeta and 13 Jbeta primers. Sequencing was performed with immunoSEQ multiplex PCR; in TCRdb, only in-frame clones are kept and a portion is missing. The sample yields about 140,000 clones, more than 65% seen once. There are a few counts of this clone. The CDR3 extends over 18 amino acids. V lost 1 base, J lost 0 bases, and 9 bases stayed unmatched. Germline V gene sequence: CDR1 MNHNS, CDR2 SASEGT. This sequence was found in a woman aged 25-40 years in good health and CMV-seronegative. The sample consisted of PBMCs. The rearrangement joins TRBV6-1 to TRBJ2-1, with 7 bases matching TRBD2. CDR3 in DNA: TGTGCCAGCAGTGAAGGGAGGGGAAGCGGGGTCTCCTACAATGAGCAGTTCTTC. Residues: CASSEGRGSGVSYNEQFF.